What follows describes a single TCR beta chain. In the study's own analysis: Estimated nucleated cell counts came from reference gene primer amplification. Assay used: immunoSEQ multiplex PCR; TCRdb lists only in-frame clones, some missing. Clonal size and the V and J genes are those of that table, whereas D and trimming came from the DNA. The sample includes some 70,000 clones, about 88% of them seen just once. The data were obtained in a study of blood T cell repertoires in COVID-19. Whole-study context: Donors in the United States, Italy and Spain gave samples during acute or convalescent COVID-19. From T cells, B-cell-depleted T cells, or PBMCs came the material, which was cDNA or gDNA.

V lost 4 bases and J lost 1, with 14 bases in between. CDR3 size: 16 residues. The germline gives CDR1 SGHRS, CDR2 YFSETQ. The clonotype originates from a man aged 65-85 years with active or convalescent COVID-19. The rearrangement joins TRBV5-1 to TRBJ2-2; D possibly corresponds to TRBD1 (5 bases). The sequenced sample consisted of peripheral blood. The CDR3 loop reads CASSALGQKNTGELFF. For the CDR3, the DNA is TGCGCCAGCAGCGCCCTGGGGCAGAAGAACACCGGGGAGCTGTTTTTT.